This is a list of T cell receptor beta chains from one sample in a study of T cell responses to AZD1222 COVID-19 vaccine. The table came from immunoSEQ multiplex PCR; TCRdb's copy has only in-frame clones and leaves some out. The sample has 20,000 to 25,000 clones, 82% seen once; the top ten hold 40% to 55%. The source material was peripheral blood, sampled on day 0 of AZD1222 vaccination. The receptors shown here come from an adult in good health. Both conserved end residues are part of each CDR3. A D gene is named only where the DNA matches it firmly. The size of a clone is reported for some rows only, either as once, few or many, or as a class for expanded clones.

NA	TRBV6-5	NA	TRBJ1-3	TGTGCCAGCAGCGGACAGCCCTCTGGAAACACCATATATTTT	CASSGQPSGNTIYF
NA	TRBV28	NA	TRBJ2-3	TGTGCCAGCAGTTCCCGAGCGGGCACAGATACGCAGTATTTT	CASSSRAGTDTQYF
TRBD2	TRBV5-1	NA	TRBJ2-1	TGCGCCAGCACCACTAGCGGGAGCTCCTACAATGAGCAGTTCTTC	CASTTSGSSYNEQFF
TRBD1	TRBV11-2	NA	TRBJ2-7	TGTGCCAGCAGCTCTGGACAGGGTTTGGACGAGCAGTACTTC	CASSSGQGLDEQYF
NA	TRBV7-9	NA	TRBJ2-5	TGTGCCAGCAGCCGAACTTTAGAGACCCAGTACTTC	CASSRTLETQYF
TRBD1	TRBV15	NA	TRBJ2-7	TGTGCCACCAGCAGAGATAGGGGACAGGGGATTGGTGAGCAGTACTTC	CATSRDRGQGIGEQYF
NA	TRBV10-2	NA	TRBJ2-1	TGCGCCAGCGGAAGGCCTTACAATGAGCAGTTCTTC	CASGRPYNEQFF
NA	TRBV24-1	NA	TRBJ2-3	TGTGCCACCAGTGACCCGGGACCTCTCAAGGATACGCAGTATTTT	CATSDPGPLKDTQYF
NA	TRBV19	few	TRBJ2-1	TGTGCCAGTAGTATCAGTCAGGACCACTACAATGAGCAGTTCTTC	CASSISQDHYNEQFF
TRBD1	TRBV2	NA	TRBJ2-5	TGTGCCAGCAGTGAACACAGGGGGGACGAAGAGACCCAGTACTTC	CASSEHRGDEETQYF
NA	TRBV5-1	NA	TRBJ2-2	TGCGCCAGCAGCTACGACCCGGGACTTTTGAACACCGGGGAGCTGTTTTTT	CASSYDPGLLNTGELFF